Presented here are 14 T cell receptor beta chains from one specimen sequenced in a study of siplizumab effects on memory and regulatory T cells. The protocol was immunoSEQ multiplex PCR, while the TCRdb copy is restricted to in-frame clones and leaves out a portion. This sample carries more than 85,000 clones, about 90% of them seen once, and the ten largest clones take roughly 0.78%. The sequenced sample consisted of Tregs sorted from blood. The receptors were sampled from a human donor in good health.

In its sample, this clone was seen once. DNA for the CDR3: TGCGCCAGCAGCCCGCAGGGGGCGGAGGCTGAAAAACTGTTTTTT. It translates to CASSPQGAEAEKLFF. The genes are TRBV5-1 and TRBJ1-4; 8 nucleotides agree with TRBD1. CDR3 length equals 15 residues. The ends lost 4 bases at V and 7 bases at J; junction bases unmatched: 9. Germline V gives CDR1 SGHRS, CDR2 YFSETQ.

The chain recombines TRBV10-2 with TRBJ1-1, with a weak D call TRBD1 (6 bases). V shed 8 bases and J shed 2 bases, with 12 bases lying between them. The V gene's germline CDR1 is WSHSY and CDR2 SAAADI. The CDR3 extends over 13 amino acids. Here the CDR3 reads CASRDTFNTEAFF. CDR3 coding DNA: TGCGCCAGCCGGGACACCTTTAACACTGAAGCTTTCTTT.

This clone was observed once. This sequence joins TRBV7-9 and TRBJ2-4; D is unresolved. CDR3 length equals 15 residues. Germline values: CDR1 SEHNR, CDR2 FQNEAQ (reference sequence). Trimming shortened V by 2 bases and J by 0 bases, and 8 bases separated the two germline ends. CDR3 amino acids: CASSLSSVAKNIQYF. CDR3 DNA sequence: TGTGCCAGCAGCTTATCTTCGGTAGCCAAAAACATTCAGTACTTC.

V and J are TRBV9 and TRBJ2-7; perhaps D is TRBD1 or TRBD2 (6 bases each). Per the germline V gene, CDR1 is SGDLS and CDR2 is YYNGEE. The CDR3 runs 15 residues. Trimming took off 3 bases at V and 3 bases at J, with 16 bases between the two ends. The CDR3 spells CASSGGGTGIYEQYF. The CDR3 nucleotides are TGTGCCAGCAGCGGAGGGGGGACGGGAATCTACGAGCAGTACTTC.

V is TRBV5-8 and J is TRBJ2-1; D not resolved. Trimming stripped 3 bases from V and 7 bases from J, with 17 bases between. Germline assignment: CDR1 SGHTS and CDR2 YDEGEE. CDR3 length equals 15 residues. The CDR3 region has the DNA TGTGCCAGCAGCTGGCTTGAAGCAAAAAAGAATGAGCAGTTCTTC. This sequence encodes CASSWLEAKKNEQFF.

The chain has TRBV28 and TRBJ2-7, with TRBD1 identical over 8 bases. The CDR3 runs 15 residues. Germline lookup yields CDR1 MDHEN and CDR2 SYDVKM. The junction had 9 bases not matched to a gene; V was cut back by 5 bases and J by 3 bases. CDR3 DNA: TGTGCCAGCAGTCTGTCAGGGGGCAACTTCTACGAGCAGTACTTC. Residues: CASSLSGGNFYEQYF.

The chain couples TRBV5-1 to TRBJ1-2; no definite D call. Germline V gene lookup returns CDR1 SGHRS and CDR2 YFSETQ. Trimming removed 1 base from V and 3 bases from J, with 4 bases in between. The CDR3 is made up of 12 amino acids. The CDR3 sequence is CASSLRDYGYTF. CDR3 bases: TGCGCCAGCAGCTTGAGGGACTATGGCTACACCTTC.

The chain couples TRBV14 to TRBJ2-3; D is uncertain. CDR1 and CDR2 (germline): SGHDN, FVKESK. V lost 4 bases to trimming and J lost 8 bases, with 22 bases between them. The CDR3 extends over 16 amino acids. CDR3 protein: CASSLVLGLRAGTQYF. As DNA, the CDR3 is TGTGCCAGCAGCCTAGTATTAGGCCTCCGGGCTGGTACGCAGTATTTT.

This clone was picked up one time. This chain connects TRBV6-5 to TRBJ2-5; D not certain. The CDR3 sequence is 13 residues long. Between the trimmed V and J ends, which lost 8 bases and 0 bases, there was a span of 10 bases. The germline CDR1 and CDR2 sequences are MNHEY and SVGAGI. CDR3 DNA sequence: TGTGCCAGCGGCCACCCTCACCAAGAGACCCAGTACTTC. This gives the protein CASGHPHQETQYF.

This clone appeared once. CDR3 loop: CAISERGSLYEQYF. CDR3 DNA: TGTGCCATCAGTGAGCGGGGTAGCTTGTACGAGCAGTACTTC. The chain links TRBV10-3 to TRBJ2-7; tentatively, D is TRBD2 (5 bases). Germline V lookup: CDR1 ENHRY, CDR2 SYGVKD. CDR3 length: 14 residues. The V end was cut by 2 bases, the J end by 4 bases, with 12 bases between.

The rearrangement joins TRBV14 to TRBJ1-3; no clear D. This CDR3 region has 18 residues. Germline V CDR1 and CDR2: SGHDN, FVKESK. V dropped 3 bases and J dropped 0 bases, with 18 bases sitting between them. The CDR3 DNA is TGTGCCAGCAGCCAGAGGGCTTTCGGCGGCCACTCTGGAAACACCATATATTTT. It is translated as CASSQRAFGGHSGNTIYF.

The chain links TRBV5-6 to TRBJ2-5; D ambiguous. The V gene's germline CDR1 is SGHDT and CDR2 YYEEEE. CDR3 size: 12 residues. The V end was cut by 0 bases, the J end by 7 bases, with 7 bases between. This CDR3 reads CASSLAGGTQYF. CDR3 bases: TGTGCCAGCAGCTTGGCCGGTGGGACCCAGTACTTC. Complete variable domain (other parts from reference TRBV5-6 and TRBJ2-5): DAGVTQSPTHLIKTRGQQVTLRCSPKSGHDTVSWYQQALGQGPQFIFQYYEEEERQRGNFPDRFSGHQFPNYSSELNVNALLLGDSALYLCASSLAGGTQYFGPGTRLLVL.

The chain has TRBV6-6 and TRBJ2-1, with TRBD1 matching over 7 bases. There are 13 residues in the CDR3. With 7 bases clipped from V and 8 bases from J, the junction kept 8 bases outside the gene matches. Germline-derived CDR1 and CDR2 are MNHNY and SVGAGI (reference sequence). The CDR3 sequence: CASITGQTDEQFF. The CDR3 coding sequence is TGTGCCAGCATCACGGGACAGACCGATGAGCAGTTCTTC.

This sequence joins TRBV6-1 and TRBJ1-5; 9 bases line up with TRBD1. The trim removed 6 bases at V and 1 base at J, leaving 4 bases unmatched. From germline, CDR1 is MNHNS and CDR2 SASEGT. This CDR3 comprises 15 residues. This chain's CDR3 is CASRDRGYSNQPQHF. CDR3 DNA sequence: TGTGCCAGCAGGGACAGGGGATACAGCAATCAGCCCCAGCATTTT.